This section outlines one TCR beta chain sequence together with its context. This receptor's antigen is unknown. No base quality information exists; no much larger clone differs at one position. A second Seattle source provided samples from volunteer blood donors who had recovered from COVID-19. The collaborating institutions used their own protocols to collect whole blood in K2EDTA tubes. Collaborator samples were shipped for TCRbeta analysis as frozen whole blood, isolated PBMCs, or DNA extracted from either sample type. TCRbeta CDR3 regions were amplified from genomic DNA using the immunoSEQ Assay, a bias-controlled multiplex PCR. The original pipeline was this. The number of nucleated cells in each sample was estimated by amplification of reference gene primers within the assay. Sequence reads were collapsed and filtered to measure the absolute abundance of every unique TCRbeta CDR3 rearrangement. Productive Simpson clonality was computed per sample as the square root of Simpson's diversity index over productive rearrangements. TCRdb obtained this table from immuneACCESS and retained in-frame rearrangements with V and J assigned. These tables miss some clones; where compared with another copy, unresolved V genes account for less than half of the shortfall, and the remainder is unexplained. V, J and clone size are taken as reported in that table, and D and trimming were inferred from the DNA itself. The sample table contains 300,000 to 400,000 clones; only one count was recorded for more than 75% of them. Clones ranked in the top ten supply 7.8% of the sample.

These data come from a study of blood T cell repertoires in COVID-19 (dated by TCRdb to the early 2020s). In terms of the full investigation: Samples covering the acute and convalescent phases of COVID-19 were provided by collaborators in the United States, Italy and Spain. Samples came from the ongoing ImmuneRACE study (first 160 participants) plus 1,254 subjects from 6 global collaborators. Where HLA class I and class II types were available, the types were taken from metadata supplied by the sample provider, not from assay-based typing. A de-identified subject ID, COVID-19 status, age in years and sex were almost always included in the sample metadata. The material from the prospective study consisted of cDNA or gDNA derived from T cells, B-cell-depleted T cells, or PBMCs. The repertoires were released in a freely available public database intended as a resource for research on the immune response to SARS-CoV-2. Subjects who had been exposed to COVID-19, were actively infected with it, or had recovered from it provided the deeply sampled blood TCRbeta repertoires that made up the dataset.

The CDR3 goes from the cysteine to the phenylalanine over 12 residues. Only the CDR3 portion is preserved as DNA: 36 bases, with reading frame beginning at the first base. Relative to germline, V is 0 bases shorter and J is 6 bases shorter, with 6 bases between their ends. From a lookup of the germline V gene (reference sequence), CDR1 and CDR2 are SGHNT and YYREEE. Here is what the overall study found, with its caveats: How much clinical and demographic metadata was included differed by source and by participant, and the metadata was provided uncurated.

The sequence links TRBV5-4 to TRBJ1-2, with the D gene uncertain. This clonotype was obtained from a woman in her fifties or sixties who had recovered from COVID-19. The sample comprised peripheral blood. The DNA reads TGTGCCAGCAGCTTGGACAGAGATGGCTACACCTTC. Translated, this gives CASSLDRDGYTF.